The source of this T cell receptor beta chain is a study of T cells in Graves' hyperthyroidism and ophthalmopathy. Study-level information: At the time of initial diagnosis and before any treatment, peripheral blood was collected.

This clonotype has ten or more counts. Its target is not known. The diagnostic basis comprised clinical symptoms, serum thyroxine and TRAb, thyroid ultrasound and orbital computed tomography. A 10 ml volume of fresh peripheral blood provided the PBMCs. Overall study results and limits: Most thyroid clonotypes expanded above 0.001 appeared in blood too.

Amplified TCR beta CDR3 regions derived from RNA transcripts. With the HTBI primer set, the TCR CDR3 went through a first round of RT-PCR. TCRdb analysed the multiplex PCR reads with MiXCR anew, one entry per CDR3 protein. Of some 650,000 distinct CDR3 sequences in the sample, 16% were seen once. V was clipped by 4 bases and J by 8 bases, with 11 bases between them. The CDR3 contains 12 residues. Germline lookup yields CDR1 SGHAT and CDR2 FQNNGV. The receptor comes from a woman aged 40 to 55 with Graves' ophthalmopathy. The sample comprised blood. The V gene is TRBV11-2, the J gene TRBJ1-1; D gene uncertain. CDR3 region: CASSSWAKEAFF. The CDR3, as DNA: TGTGCCAGCAGCTCCTGGGCCAAAGAAGCTTTCTTT.